One sample yielded the 15 T cell receptor beta chains listed below, sequenced in a study of T-cell memory formation after mild COVID-19 (dated by TCRdb to the early 2020s). The protocol used for the library was 5' RACE. These reads were obtained on an Illumina NovaSeq 6000. TCRdb reprocessed the public reads (quality trimming at Q25 with fastp, clone calling with MiXCR) and kept in-frame beta chains. Entries are consolidated by CDR3 protein sequence, retaining the most common genes and DNA. Here the sample has 85,000 to 130,000 distinct CDR3 sequences; about an eighth occur a single time. Of the sample, approximately 30% falls within the top ten clones. Input material: PBMCs or a T cell subset sorted from them (not recorded which). These receptors originate from an adult woman who had mild COVID-19 (a few samples of this study predate the infection). The sample titles of this study are shuffled in the database, so cell type and time point are left out; the donor was told from shared clones.

The V gene is TRBV12-3 or TRBV12-4, the J gene TRBJ2-7; 8 bases fit TRBD1. Unmatched junction bases numbered 8, after V lost 6 bases and J lost 4 bases. The CDR3 extends over 14 amino acids. The CDR3 DNA is TGTGCCAGCAGGGGGGGACAGGAGCGATACGAGCAGTACTTC. Its protein is CASRGGQERYEQYF.

This chain joins TRBV30 and TRBJ2-2; tentative D call: TRBD1 (6 bases). CDR1 is GTSNPN, CDR2 SVGIG, per germline (reference sequence). Trimming shortened V by 0 bases and J by 1 base, and 9 bases separated the two germline ends. The CDR3 runs 15 residues. In nucleotides, the CDR3 is TGTGCCTGGAGTGTACGACAGGTGAACACCGGGGAGCTGTTTTTT. This codes for CAWSVRQVNTGELFF.

The rearrangement links TRBV29-1 to TRBJ2-2; 7 nucleotides line up with TRBD1. The CDR3 loop spans 13 amino acids. The germline V gene encodes CDR1 SQVTM and CDR2 ANQGSEA. Trimming at V came to 3 bases and at J to 4 bases, leaving 2 bases not matched to a gene. The CDR3 spells CSVDRTGTGELFF. For the CDR3, the DNA is TGCAGCGTTGACCGGACAGGCACCGGGGAGCTGTTTTTT.

The chain combines TRBV6-2 or TRBV6-3 with TRBJ1-1; TRBD1 aligns across 7 bases. Germline V CDR1 and CDR2: MNHEY, SVGEGT. CDR3 length: 13 residues. V gave up 0 bases and J gave up 6 bases; unmatched junction bases: 1. The CDR3 region has the DNA TGTGCCAGCAGTTACTCCGACAGGGCTGAAGCTTTCTTT. Translated, it gives CASSYSDRAEAFF.

This clonotype occurred many times. V gene TRBV6-6 combines with J gene TRBJ1-1; D perhaps matches TRBD1 (6 bases). Germline V CDR1 and CDR2: MNHNY, SVGAGI (reference sequence). V was trimmed by 7 bases and J by 4 bases, leaving 13 bases between them. CDR3 size: 13 residues. The CDR3 DNA follows: TGTGCCAGCATTCCTCGAGGGGGCACTGAAGCTTTCTTT. The encoded protein is CASIPRGGTEAFF.

At least ten counts were recorded for this clonotype. The chain uses TRBV4-3 and TRBJ2-4, with a tentative D call TRBD2 (5 bases). The germline V and J ends were trimmed by 0 bases and 8 bases, with 17 bases remaining between them. Germline CDR1 is LGHNA and CDR2 is YSLEER. The CDR3 runs 16 residues. CDR3 sequence (DNA): TGCGCCAGCAGCCAAGATTCATCGCAGGCGAGGGACATTCAGTACTTC. Translated, it gives CASSQDSSQARDIQYF.

This clonotype was observed a few times. The chain is built from TRBV5-1 and TRBJ2-5; 7 bases fit TRBD1. CDR1 SGHRS and CDR2 YFSETQ come from the germline V gene. Unmatched junction bases numbered 4, after V lost 3 bases and J lost 2 bases. CDR3 length: 14 residues. CDR3 bases: TGCGCCAGCAGCTCCTTACAGGGGCAAGAGACCCAGTACTTC. This codes for CASSSLQGQETQYF.

This clonotype was seen at least ten times. The CDR3 is CASSPVVDRGLYEQYF. The CDR3 DNA reads TGCGCCAGCAGCCCCGTCGTCGACAGGGGGCTCTACGAGCAGTACTTC. J is TRBJ2-7 and V is TRBV5-1; 10 bases map to TRBD1. V lost 4 bases, J lost 3 bases, and 10 bases stayed unmatched. Germline values: CDR1 SGHRS, CDR2 YFSETQ. CDR3 size: 16 residues.

There are a few counts of this clonotype. V usage is TRBV7-8 and J usage is TRBJ2-3; 7 bases are shared with TRBD2. The CDR3 totals 17 residues. The V and J ends lost 5 bases and 0 bases, in that order; junction bases with no gene match: 11. Germline V gene data show CDR1 as SGHVS and CDR2 as FQNEAQ. As DNA, the CDR3 is TGTGCCAGCAGCGGAAAACTCCGGGGGGACAGCACAGATACGCAGTATTTT. It codes for CASSGKLRGDSTDTQYF.

V usage is TRBV29-1 and J usage is TRBJ2-3, with TRBD1 identical over 7 bases. V was clipped by 0 bases and J by 3 bases; unmatched bases: 9. The CDR3 is made up of 16 amino acids. In germline, CDR1 is SQVTM, CDR2 ANQGSEA. DNA for the CDR3: TGCAGCGTTGAAGAACAAGGGGGCGCCCCAACAGATACGCAGTATTTT. Amino acid sequence: CSVEEQGGAPTDTQYF.

The chain employs TRBV4-2 and TRBJ2-3, with a possible D match to TRBD2 (7 bases). Deletions cut 0 bases from V and 6 bases from J, with 16 bases between. The CDR3 loop spans 16 amino acids. Germline CDR1 reads LGHNA; CDR2 reads YNFKEQ. The CDR3 here is CASSQDWGGEGDTQYF. In DNA form, the CDR3 reads TGTGCCAGCAGCCAAGATTGGGGGGGCGAGGGGGATACGCAGTATTTT.

V is TRBV24-1 and J is TRBJ1-5; possibly TRBD1 for D (5 bases). The V and J ends lost 9 bases and 5 bases respectively, with 13 bases between them. The CDR3 is 13 amino acids. Germline lookup yields CDR1 KGHDR and CDR2 SFDVKD. This chain's CDR3 is CATSGANHQPQHF. The DNA for the CDR3 is TGTGCCACCTCCGGGGCCAACCATCAGCCCCAGCATTTT.

In its sample, this clonotype was seen a few times. The genes are TRBV7-9 and TRBJ2-5; D gene ambiguous. This CDR3 region has 13 residues. V was cut by 2 bases and J by 3 bases, with 7 bases left in between. The germline gives CDR1 SEHNR, CDR2 FQNEAQ (reference sequence). In nucleotides, the CDR3 is TGTGCCAGCAGCTTAAGTAGGGAAGAGACCCAGTACTTC. The encoded protein is CASSLSREETQYF.

The J gene is TRBJ2-7, the V gene TRBV2, with 8 bases that match TRBD1. From germline, CDR1 is SNHLY and CDR2 FYNNEI. There are 14 residues in the CDR3. V shed 9 bases, J shed 2 bases, and the junction held 9 bases outside the gene matches. CDR3 sequence reads: CASTGTGYTYEQYF. CDR3 nucleotides: TGTGCCAGTACCGGGACAGGATATACCTACGAGCAGTACTTC.

The chain couples TRBV12-3 or TRBV12-4 to TRBJ1-6; D unresolved. Trimming removed 8 bases at V and 0 bases at J, with 20 bases between. The CDR3 runs to 18 residues. The CDR3 DNA sequence: TGTGCCAGCGTTACGAACGTCGCACTTAGCTCCTATAATTCACCCCTCCACTTT. This encodes CASVTNVALSSYNSPLHF.